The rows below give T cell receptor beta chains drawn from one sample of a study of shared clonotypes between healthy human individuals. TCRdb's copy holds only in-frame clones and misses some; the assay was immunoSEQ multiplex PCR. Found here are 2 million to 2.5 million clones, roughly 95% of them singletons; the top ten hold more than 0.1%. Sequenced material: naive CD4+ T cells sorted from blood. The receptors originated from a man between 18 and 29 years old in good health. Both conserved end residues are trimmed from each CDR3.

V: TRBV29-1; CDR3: SVASWTSGPDTQY
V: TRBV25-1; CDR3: ASSDDSARTDTQY
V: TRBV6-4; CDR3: ASSDSGTGVTEAF
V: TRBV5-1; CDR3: ASSHEQGAETQY
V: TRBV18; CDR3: ASSPNYEQY
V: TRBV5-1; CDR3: ASSPGQTHSPLH
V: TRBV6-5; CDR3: ASSYSLAGSRQTQY
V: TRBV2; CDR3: ASTGHLQETQY
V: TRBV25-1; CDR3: ATRDRSNYGYT
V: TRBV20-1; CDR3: SATGGVEQY
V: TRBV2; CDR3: ASSAVIQPQH
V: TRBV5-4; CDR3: ASSSNTGELF
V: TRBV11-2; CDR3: ASSPNRGLSTGELF
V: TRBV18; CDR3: ASSPNPGANEKLF
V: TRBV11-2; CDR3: ASSSFTGLTEAF
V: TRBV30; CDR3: AWSEGPRETQY
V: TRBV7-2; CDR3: ASSSTTGKSPLH
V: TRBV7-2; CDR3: ASSSRMDSSVGGYT
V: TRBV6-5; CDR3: ASRGVSTNNSPLH
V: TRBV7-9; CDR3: ASTPDGPGGEQF
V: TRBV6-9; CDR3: ARVEILGVFPLNNEQF
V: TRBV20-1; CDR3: SASMGAEQY
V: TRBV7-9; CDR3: ASSTGGGNTIY
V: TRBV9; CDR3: ASSSSGVGLAF
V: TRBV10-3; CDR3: AISDRDRGNNEQY
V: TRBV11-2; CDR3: ASSLGAGGNTEAF
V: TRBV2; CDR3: ASGWLNQPQH
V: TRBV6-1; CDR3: ASSAREGTGELF
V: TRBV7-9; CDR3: ASRLGRLFQETQY
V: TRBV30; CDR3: AWSSGSNQPQH
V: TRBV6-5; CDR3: ASTLGGNINSPLH
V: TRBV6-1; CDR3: ASSRQGREAF
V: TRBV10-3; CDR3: AISSGQAYEQY
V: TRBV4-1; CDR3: ASSPPRPGDEKLF
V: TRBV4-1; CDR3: ASSQDGGQVNEKLF
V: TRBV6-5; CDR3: ASTRLGQVNYEQY
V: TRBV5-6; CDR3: ASSLVPVGSTEAF
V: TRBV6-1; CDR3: ASRPTGFTNEKLF
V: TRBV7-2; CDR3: ASSLVQAVYEQY
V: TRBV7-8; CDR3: ASSPRTGGLNSPLH
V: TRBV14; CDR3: ASSPRGFGNEKLF
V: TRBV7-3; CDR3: ASSPDGDRARNTQY
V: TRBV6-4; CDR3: ASSDPRTGSSTISNEKLF
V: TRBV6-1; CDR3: ASSEGQSNQPQH
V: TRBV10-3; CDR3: ASAFGDTQY
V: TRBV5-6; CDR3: ASSLATGTGGSGYT
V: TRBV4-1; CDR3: ASSQGGQGRVETQY
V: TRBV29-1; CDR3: SVASGIGSEQY